The next 25 T cell receptor beta chains were all read from a single sample in a study of blood T cells in healthy people across ages (dated by TCRdb to the mid-2010s). The receptor library was made with 5' RACE. For sequencing, an Illumina HiSeq 2500 was employed. A second about 7 to 12 cycle PCR used a sample-barcoded 5' primer and a J-beta primer mix. The public sequencing data were trimmed at Q25 with fastp and processed into clonotypes with MiXCR by TCRdb, which kept only in-frame beta chains. Entries that share a CDR3 protein sequence are merged under the most common genes and DNA. In all, the sample holds some 1.7 million distinct CDR3 sequences, and about 30% of those were seen once. The top ten clones comprise 7% to 9% of the sample. The sequenced material came from blood. The origin of the receptors is a woman younger than 45 in good health.

There are a few counts of this clonotype. V and J are TRBV7-9 and TRBJ2-7, with D possibly being TRBD2 (5 bases). Germline assignment: CDR1 SEHNR and CDR2 FQNEAQ (reference sequence). The ends were cut back, 4 bases at V and 0 bases at J, with 10 bases in the middle. The CDR3 is 14 amino acids. The CDR3 DNA follows: TGTGCCAGCAGCTCTGAGACTACCTCCTACGAGCAGTACTTC. Translating gives CASSSETTSYEQYF.

This clonotype was seen at least ten times. This sequence joins TRBV12-3 or TRBV12-4 and TRBJ1-5, with unresolved D. The CDR3 runs to 13 residues. Trimming removed 4 bases at V and 4 bases at J, with 8 bases between. The CDR3 here is CASSWQVNQPQHF. Here the CDR3 DNA reads TGTGCCAGCAGTTGGCAGGTTAATCAGCCCCAGCATTTT.

This clonotype was seen repeatedly, ten times or more. The chain combines TRBV4-1 with TRBJ2-7; TRBD1 agrees at 9 bases. With V trimmed by 4 bases and J by 3 bases, 7 bases remained unmatched. Germline V gives CDR1 MGHRA, CDR2 YSYEKL. CDR3 length equals 15 residues. The CDR3 coding sequence is TGCGCCAGCAGCCTGGGACAGGGAGGGGTCTACGAGCAGTACTTC. Its protein product is CASSLGQGGVYEQYF.

The V call is TRBV5-1, the J call TRBJ2-1; weak D call: TRBD2 (5 bases). TRBJ2-7 matches the DNA end more closely, so the J call is doubtful. The CDR3 is 15 residues long. Germline V gene sequence: CDR1 SGHRS, CDR2 YFSETQ. Here the CDR3 reads CASSLTGLDYNEQYF. CDR3 DNA sequence: TGCGCCAGCAGCCTTACGGGCCTAGACTACAATGAGCAGTACTTC.

This clonotype was seen a few times. J is TRBJ2-3 and V is TRBV20-1; 9 bases are a match to TRBD2. V was pared by 2 bases and J by 6 bases, with 15 bases of the junction left unmatched. The V gene's germline CDR1 is DFQATT and CDR2 SNEGSKA (reference sequence). The length of the CDR3 is 17 residues. The CDR3 reads CSARSEGGGRARDTQYF. The CDR3 region has the DNA TGCAGTGCTAGATCCGAGGGTGGCGGGAGGGCCCGGGATACGCAGTATTTT.

V gene TRBV6-2 or TRBV6-3 combines with J gene TRBJ1-5; 7 bases are shared with TRBD1. CDR1 is MNHEY, CDR2 SVGEGT, per germline. The CDR3 is 15 amino acids. V shed 1 base and J 4 bases; nucleotides not matched to a gene: 4. CDR3 coding DNA: TGTGCCAGCAGTTACTACAGGGGCCATAATCAGCCCCAGCATTTT. It specifies CASSYYRGHNQPQHF.

The V call is TRBV12-3 or TRBV12-4, the J call TRBJ2-3; no clear D. The V end lost 8 bases, the J end lost 0 bases, and 15 bases lay between the germline ends. The CDR3 covers 15 residues. The CDR3 DNA reads as TGTGCCAGCGGTCAAGGAGATATTAGCACAGATACGCAGTATTTT. Translated, it gives CASGQGDISTDTQYF.

The chain combines TRBV28 with TRBJ2-1, with D perhaps TRBD2 (5 bases). The CDR3 spans 15 residues. Looked up from germline, CDR1 is MDHEN and CDR2 is SYDVKM. Trimming took off 6 bases at V and 3 bases at J, with 15 bases between the two ends. CDR3 nucleotides: TGTGCCAGCAGGGGCTTCCCAGCGGTCTACAATGAGCAGTTCTTC. Translating it yields CASRGFPAVYNEQFF. Full variable domain (rest looked up from reference TRBV28 and TRBJ2-1): DVKVTQSSRYLVKRTGEKVFLECVQDMDHENMFWYRQDPGLGLRLIYFSYDVKMKEKGDIPEGYSVSREKKERFSLILESASTNQTSMYLCASRGFPAVYNEQFFGPGTRLTVL.

This clonotype was seen only a few times. The chain has TRBV24-1 and TRBJ1-5, with unresolved D. This CDR3 spans 13 amino acids. Germline loops: CDR1 KGHDR, CDR2 SFDVKD. V lost 5 bases, J lost 3 bases, and 7 bases lay in between. The chain's CDR3 is CATSGQDNQPQHF. The DNA of the CDR3 is TGTGCCACCAGTGGTCAGGACAATCAGCCCCAGCATTTT.

This clonotype was counted between two and nine times. The chain uses TRBV28 and TRBJ2-3; no definite D call. V was cut by 11 bases and J by 4 bases, with 16 bases left in between. This CDR3 has 13 amino acids. The V gene's germline CDR1 is MDHEN and CDR2 SYDVKM. This chain's CDR3 is CACSPGIADTQYF. The CDR3 nucleotides are TGTGCCTGCTCACCCGGAATAGCAGATACGCAGTATTTT.

This clonotype came up a few times. V and J are TRBV12-1 and TRBJ2-5; TRBD1 was called by the table and not checked on the DNA. TRBV12-1 is given as a pseudogene. CDR3 length: 17 amino acids. The CDR3 coding sequence is TGTGCCAGCAGCCCGGGACAGGGCATGGTGAGGAGGGAGACCCAGTACTTC. Its protein is CASSPGQGMVRRETQYF.

As regards this clonotype: This could be a read error, since a much larger clone is one nucleotide away. The chain's CDR3 is CASSFRLAGGPDNEQVF. The CDR3 DNA sequence: TGTGCCAGCAGTTTTCGACTAGCGGGGGGGCCGGACAATGAGCAGGTCTTC. This rearrangement joins TRBV12-3 or TRBV12-4 to TRBJ2-7, with 14 positions matching TRBD2. The CDR3 totals 17 residues.

The rearrangement uses TRBV7-2 and TRBJ2-4, with 7 bases aligning to TRBD2. J lost 6 bases, V lost 5 bases, and 10 bases had no gene match. CDR1 is SGHTA and CDR2 is FQGNSA in the germline V gene. This CDR3 region has 15 residues. The CDR3 loop is CASSLQTSDTNIQYF. The CDR3 nucleotides read TGTGCCAGCAGCCTCCAAACTAGCGACACAAACATTCAGTACTTC.

V usage is TRBV28 and J usage is TRBJ2-7, with D possibly TRBD2 on 6 matching bases. CDR3 length: 14 amino acids. Germline V gene lookup returns CDR1 MDHEN and CDR2 SYDVKM. V was cut by 3 bases and J by 5 bases, with 14 bases left in between. CDR3 loop: CASSFDGGGDEQYF. CDR3 sequence (DNA): TGTGCCAGCAGTTTTGACGGGGGTGGCGACGAGCAGTACTTC.

This clonotype appeared once. The chain uses TRBV20-1 and TRBJ2-5, with a possible D match to TRBD1 (6 bases). The end of the DNA aligns better with TRBJ2-7, so the J call may be wrong. Germline assignment: CDR1 DFQATT and CDR2 SNEGSKA (reference sequence). CDR3 size: 13 residues. The CDR3 sequence is CSAKERTDYEQYF. CDR3 sequence (DNA): TGCAGTGCTAAGGAACGGACAGACTACGAGCAGTACTTC.

This clonotype was detected many times. V is TRBV20-1 and J is TRBJ2-1; 7 bases line up with TRBD2. The junction had 5 bases not matched to a gene; V was cut back by 0 bases and J by 6 bases. CDR1 is DFQATT, CDR2 SNEGSKA, per germline (reference sequence). There are 14 residues in the CDR3. The CDR3 region is CSARELGGGNEQFF. The CDR3, as DNA: TGCAGTGCTAGAGAGCTAGGCGGGGGCAATGAGCAGTTCTTC.

V gene TRBV12-3 or TRBV12-4 combines with J gene TRBJ1-2, with TRBD1 as a possible D gene (6 bases). The germline V and J ends were trimmed by 7 bases and 4 bases, with 16 bases remaining between them. The CDR3 consists of 14 residues. CDR3 coding DNA: TGTGCCAGCACCCCGACAGGTCTCGGCTATGGCTACACCTTC. Its protein product is CASTPTGLGYGYTF.

Worth noting for this clonotype: Being one base from a much bigger clone, this may be a read error. DNA of the CDR3: TGTGCCAGCAGGGTGGACAGGGGGAACTACGAGCAGTACTTC. Translation: CASRVDRGNYEQYF. The rearrangement uses TRBV2 and TRBJ2-7, with 10 bases aligning to TRBD1. The CDR3 length is 14 residues. CDR1 is SNHLY, CDR2 FYNNEI, per germline. V dropped 6 bases and J dropped 3; count of bases not matched to a gene: 5.

J is TRBJ1-2 and V is TRBV5-6, with TRBD1 matching 9 bases. Germline V gene sequence: CDR1 SGHDT, CDR2 YYEEEE. V gave up 2 bases and J gave up 5 bases; unmatched junction bases: 7. The CDR3 loop spans 15 amino acids. The CDR3 region is CASSFGGTGSYGYTF. CDR3 bases: TGTGCCAGCAGCTTTGGCGGGACAGGGAGTTATGGCTACACCTTC. Full variable domain (remainder filled in from reference TRBV5-6 and TRBJ1-2): DAGVTQSPTHLIKTRGQQVTLRCSPKSGHDTVSWYQQALGQGPQFIFQYYEEEERQRGNFPDRFSGHQFPNYSSELNVNALLLGDSALYLCASSFGGTGSYGYTFGSGTRLTVV.

CDR3: CASSPTLEGDGYTF. The CDR3 bases are TGTGCCAGCAGTCCGACCCTGGAGGGAGATGGCTACACCTTC. The J gene is TRBJ1-2, the V gene TRBV5-4, with D unclear. Trimming took 5 bases from V and 6 from J, leaving 17 bases between them. The germline V gene has CDR1 SGHNT and CDR2 YYREEE (reference sequence). This CDR3 has 14 residues.

This clonotype was counted between two and nine times. This chain joins TRBV9 and TRBJ2-5, with TRBD2 matching 7 bases. Germline V gene sequence: CDR1 SGDLS, CDR2 YYNGEE. Trimming removed 0 bases from V and 5 bases from J; junction bases left unmatched: 16. This CDR3 is 18 amino acids long. The CDR3 spells CASSVDGGTFNPQETQYF. The CDR3 bases are TGTGCCAGCAGCGTAGACGGGGGGACCTTTAACCCCCAGGAGACCCAGTACTTC.

This clonotype showed up just a few times. The chain combines TRBV4-3 with TRBJ1-6; no clear D gene. The ends were cut back, 0 bases at V and 6 bases at J, with 9 bases in the middle. Germline lookup yields CDR1 LGHNA and CDR2 YSLEER. This CDR3 is 15 amino acids long. The CDR3 protein is CASSQDGGLNSPLHF. For the CDR3, the DNA is TGCGCCAGCAGCCAAGATGGCGGTCTTAATTCACCCCTCCACTTT.

This clonotype occurred a few times. V gene TRBV12-3 or TRBV12-4 combines with J gene TRBJ2-1; 12 positions agree with TRBD1. The better agreement between TRBJ2-7 and the DNA end casts doubt on the J call. The CDR3 is 15 residues long. CDR3 in DNA: TGTGCCAGCAGTTCGGGACAGGGGGCCTACAATGAGCAGTACTTC. Translated, it gives CASSSGQGAYNEQYF.

This clonotype was detected only a few times. A much larger clonotype is one base distant, so this may be a read error. The chain has TRBV29-1 and TRBJ2-7, with D uncertain. Trimming took off 4 bases at V and 2 bases at J, with 15 bases between the two ends. Looked up from germline, CDR1 is SQVTM and CDR2 is ANQGSEA. The CDR3 is 14 residues long. The CDR3 protein is CSVGSPGPTYEQYF. The DNA for the CDR3 is TGCAGCGTTGGTTCCCCCGGGCCCACCTACGAGCAGTACTTC.

This clonotype appeared a few times. The rearrangement uses TRBV7-9 and TRBJ1-2; D is ambiguous. Germline lookup yields CDR1 SEHNR and CDR2 FQNEAQ (reference sequence). The CDR3 spans 13 residues. The ends were cut back, 7 bases at V and 0 bases at J, with 9 bases in the middle. In DNA, the CDR3 is TGTGCCAGCACTCGGGATGCTAACTATGGCTACACCTTC. It translates to CASTRDANYGYTF.